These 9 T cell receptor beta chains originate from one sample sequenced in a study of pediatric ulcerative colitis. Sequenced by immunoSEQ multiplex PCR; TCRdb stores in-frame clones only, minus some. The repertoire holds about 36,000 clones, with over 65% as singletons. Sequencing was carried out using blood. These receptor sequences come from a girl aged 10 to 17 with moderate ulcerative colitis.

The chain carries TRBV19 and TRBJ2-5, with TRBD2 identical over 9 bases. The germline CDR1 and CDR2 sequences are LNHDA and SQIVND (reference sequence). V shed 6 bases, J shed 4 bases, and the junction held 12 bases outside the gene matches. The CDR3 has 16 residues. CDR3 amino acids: CASRNSGGQERETQYF. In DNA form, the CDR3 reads TGTGCCAGTAGGAATAGCGGGGGCCAGGAGCGAGAGACCCAGTACTTC.

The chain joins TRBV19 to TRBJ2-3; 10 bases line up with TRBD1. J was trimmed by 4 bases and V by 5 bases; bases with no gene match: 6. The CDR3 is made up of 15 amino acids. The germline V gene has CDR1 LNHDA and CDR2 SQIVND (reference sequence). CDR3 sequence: CASSGAGTGADTQYF. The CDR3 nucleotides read TGTGCCAGTAGTGGAGCCGGGACAGGGGCAGATACGCAGTATTTT.

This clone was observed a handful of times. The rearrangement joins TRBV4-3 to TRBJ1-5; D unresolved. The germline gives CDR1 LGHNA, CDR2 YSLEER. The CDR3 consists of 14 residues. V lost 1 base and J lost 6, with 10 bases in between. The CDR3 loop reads CASSQVAGSQPQHF. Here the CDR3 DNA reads TGCGCCAGCAGCCAAGTCGCGGGTAGTCAGCCCCAGCATTTT.

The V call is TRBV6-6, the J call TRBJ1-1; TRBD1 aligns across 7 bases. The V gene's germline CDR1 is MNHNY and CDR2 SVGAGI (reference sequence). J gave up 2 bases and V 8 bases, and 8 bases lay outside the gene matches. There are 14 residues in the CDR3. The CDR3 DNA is TGTGCCAGCCGCCCCGGGACAGTTAACACTGAAGCTTTCTTT. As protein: CASRPGTVNTEAFF.

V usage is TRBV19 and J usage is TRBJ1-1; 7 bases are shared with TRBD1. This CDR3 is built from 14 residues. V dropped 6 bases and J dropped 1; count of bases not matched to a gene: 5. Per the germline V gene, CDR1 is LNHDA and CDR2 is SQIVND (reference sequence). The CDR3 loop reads CASSPGQPNTEAFF. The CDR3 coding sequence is TGTGCCAGTAGCCCGGGACAGCCGAACACTGAAGCTTTCTTT.

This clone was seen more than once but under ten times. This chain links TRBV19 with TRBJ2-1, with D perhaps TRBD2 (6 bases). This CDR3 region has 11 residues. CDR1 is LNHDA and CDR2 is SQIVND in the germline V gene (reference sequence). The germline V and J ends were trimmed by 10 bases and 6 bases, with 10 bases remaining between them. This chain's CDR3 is CATGGVNEQFF. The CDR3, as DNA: TGTGCCACCGGAGGGGTCAATGAGCAGTTCTTC.

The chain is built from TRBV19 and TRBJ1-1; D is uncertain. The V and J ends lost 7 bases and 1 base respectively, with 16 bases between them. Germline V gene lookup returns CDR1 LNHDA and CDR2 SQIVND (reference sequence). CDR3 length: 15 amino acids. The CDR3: CASTWSGDTNTEAFF. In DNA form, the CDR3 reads TGTGCCAGTACCTGGTCGGGTGACACGAACACTGAAGCTTTCTTT. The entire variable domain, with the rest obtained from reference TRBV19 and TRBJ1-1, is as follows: DGGITQSPKYLFRKEGQNVTLSCEQNLNHDAMYWYRQDPGQGLRLIYYSQIVNDFQKGDIAEGYSVSREKKESFPLTVTSAQKNPTAFYLCASTWSGDTNTEAFFGQGTRLTVV.

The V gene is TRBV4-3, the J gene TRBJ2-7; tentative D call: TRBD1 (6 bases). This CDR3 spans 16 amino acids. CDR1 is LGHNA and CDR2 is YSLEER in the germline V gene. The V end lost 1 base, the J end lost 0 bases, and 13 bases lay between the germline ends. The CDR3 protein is CASSQVLGTPSYEQYF. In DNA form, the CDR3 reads TGCGCCAGCAGCCAAGTTCTCGGGACACCCTCCTACGAGCAGTACTTC.

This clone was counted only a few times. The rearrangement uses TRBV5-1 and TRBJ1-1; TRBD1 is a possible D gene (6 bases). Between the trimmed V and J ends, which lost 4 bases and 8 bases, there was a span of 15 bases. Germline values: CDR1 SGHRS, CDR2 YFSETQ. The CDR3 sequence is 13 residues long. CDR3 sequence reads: CASSGGFRGEAFF. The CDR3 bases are TGCGCCAGCAGCGGGGGCTTCCGGGGGGAAGCTTTCTTT. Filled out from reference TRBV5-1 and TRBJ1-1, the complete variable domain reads KAGVTQTPRYLIKTRGQQVTLSCSPISGHRSVSWYQQTPGQGLQFLFEYFSETQRNKGNFPGRFSGRQFSNSRSEMNVSTLELGDSALYLCASSGGFRGEAFFGQGTRLTVV.